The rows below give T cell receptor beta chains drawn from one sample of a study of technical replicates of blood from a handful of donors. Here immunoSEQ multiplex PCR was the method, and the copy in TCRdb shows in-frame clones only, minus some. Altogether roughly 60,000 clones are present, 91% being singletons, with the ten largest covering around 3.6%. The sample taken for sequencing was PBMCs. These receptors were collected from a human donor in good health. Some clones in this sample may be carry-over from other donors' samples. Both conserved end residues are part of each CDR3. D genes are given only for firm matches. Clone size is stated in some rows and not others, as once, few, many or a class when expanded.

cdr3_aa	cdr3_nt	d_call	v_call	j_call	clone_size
CASGLAGEQYF	TGTGCTAGTGGTTTGGCAGGCGAGCAGTACTTC	-	TRBV12-5	TRBJ2-7	once
CASSSEAGGIHEQYF	TGCGCCAGCAGCTCAGAGGCAGGGGGAATCCACGAGCAGTACTTC	TRBD1	TRBV5-1	TRBJ2-7	-
CASSLYGGDSPLHF	TGTGCCAGCAGCTTATATGGGGGGGATTCACCCCTCCACTTT	-	TRBV7-9	TRBJ1-6	-
CASSGTGRNTGELFF	TGTGCCAGCAGTGGGACAGGGAGGAACACCGGGGAGCTGTTTTTT	TRBD1	TRBV2	TRBJ2-2	-
CASEAGVTYNEQFF	TGTGCCAGCGAGGCGGGGGTGACCTACAATGAGCAGTTCTTC	TRBD2	TRBV2	TRBJ2-1	-
CACLPGGYGYTF	TGTGCCTGCCTCCCCGGGGGCTATGGCTACACCTTC	-	TRBV30	TRBJ1-2	-
CASSLGDRGNTEAFF	TGTGCCAGCAGCTTAGGGGACAGGGGGAACACTGAAGCTTTCTTT	TRBD1	TRBV7-6	TRBJ1-1	-
CASSQVGVYNSPLHF	TGTGCCAGCAGCCAAGTAGGGGTCTATAATTCACCCCTCCACTTT	-	TRBV14	TRBJ1-6	-
CASSRSGGSWSTEAFF	TGTGCCAGCAGCCGGAGCGGGGGGAGTTGGAGCACTGAAGCTTTCTTT	-	TRBV13	TRBJ1-1	-
CASSATSGVAHEQYF	TGTGCCAGCAGCGCGACTAGCGGGGTGGCCCACGAGCAGTACTTC	TRBD2	TRBV9	TRBJ2-7	-
CASSLAPAGGLRYF	TGTGCCAGCAGCTTAGCTCCAGCGGGGGGCCTCCGGTACTTC	TRBD2	TRBV7-2	TRBJ2-5	-
CASSQESRGGYTF	TGCGCCAGCAGCCAAGAGTCTCGAGGTGGCTACACCTTC	-	TRBV4-3	TRBJ1-2	-
CASSRTGPFRTNTEAFF	TGTGCCAGCAGCCGGACAGGACCTTTTAGAACGAACACTGAAGCTTTCTTT	TRBD1	TRBV5-6	TRBJ1-1	-
CASSQAVGAYEQYF	TGTGCCAGCAGCCAAGCGGTGGGCGCCTACGAGCAGTACTTC	-	TRBV4-2	TRBJ2-7	-
CASSSQGRTEAFF	TGTGCCAGCAGTTCACAGGGGAGGACTGAAGCTTTCTTT	TRBD1	TRBV27	TRBJ1-1	-
CASSAPGGSKNSPLHF	TGTGCCAGCAGCGCTCCCGGGGGTTCCAAGAATTCACCCCTCCACTTT	-	TRBV9	TRBJ1-6	medium-sized